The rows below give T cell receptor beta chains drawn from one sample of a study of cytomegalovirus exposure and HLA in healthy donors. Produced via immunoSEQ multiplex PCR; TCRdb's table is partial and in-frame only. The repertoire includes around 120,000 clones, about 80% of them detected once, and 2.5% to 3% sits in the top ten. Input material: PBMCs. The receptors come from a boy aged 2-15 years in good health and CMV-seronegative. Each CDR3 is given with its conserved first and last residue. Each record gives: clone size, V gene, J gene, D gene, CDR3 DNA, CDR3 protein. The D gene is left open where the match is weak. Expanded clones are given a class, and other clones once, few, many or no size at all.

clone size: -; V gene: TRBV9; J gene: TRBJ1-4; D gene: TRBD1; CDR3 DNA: TGTGCCAGCAGCCCCCGCAAAGACAGGGGCCCTAGTAATGAAAAACTGTTTTTT; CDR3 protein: CASSPRKDRGPSNEKLFF
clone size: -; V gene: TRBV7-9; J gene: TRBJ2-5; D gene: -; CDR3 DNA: TGTGCCAGCAGCCCACAAGAGACCCAGTACTTC; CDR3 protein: CASSPQETQYF
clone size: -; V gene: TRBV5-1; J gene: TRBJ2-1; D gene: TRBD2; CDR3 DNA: TGCGCCAGCAGCTTCTCGCGGGGGGAATACAATGAGCAGTTCTTC; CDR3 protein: CASSFSRGEYNEQFF
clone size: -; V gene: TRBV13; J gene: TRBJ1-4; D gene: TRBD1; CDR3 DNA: TGTGCCAGCAGCTTGAGGGACAGGGGGCTTGAAAAACTGTTTTTT; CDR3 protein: CASSLRDRGLEKLFF
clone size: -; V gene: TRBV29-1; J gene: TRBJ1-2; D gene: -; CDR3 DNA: TGCAGCGTTGAGAAAGCCAAAGTGGCTAACTATGGCTACACCTTC; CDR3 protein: CSVEKAKVANYGYTF
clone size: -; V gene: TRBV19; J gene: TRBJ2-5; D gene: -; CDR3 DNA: TGTGCCAGTAACCCAGGGGGGCTCGAAGAGACCCAGTACTTC; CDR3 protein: CASNPGGLEETQYF
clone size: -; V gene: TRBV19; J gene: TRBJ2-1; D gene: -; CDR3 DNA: TGTGCCAGTACTGCCAGGGCAGGGATTCCCTACAATGAGCAGTTCTTC; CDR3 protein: CASTARAGIPYNEQFF
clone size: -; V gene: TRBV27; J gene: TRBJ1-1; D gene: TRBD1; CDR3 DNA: TGTGCCAGCAGTTTCTCAGGGGGGAACAATGAAGCTTTCTTT; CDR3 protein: CASSFSGGNNEAFF
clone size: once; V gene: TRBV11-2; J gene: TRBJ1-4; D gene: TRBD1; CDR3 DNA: TGTGCCTCGGGGACAGGGGATGAAAAACTGTTTTTT; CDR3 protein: CASGTGDEKLFF
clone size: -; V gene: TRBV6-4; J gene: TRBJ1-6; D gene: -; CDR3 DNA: TGTGCCAGCAGTGAAGGGGATAATTCACCCCTCCACTTT; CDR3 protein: CASSEGDNSPLHF
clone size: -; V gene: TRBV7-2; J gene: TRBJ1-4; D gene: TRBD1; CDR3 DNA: TGTGCCAGCAGCCAGCAACTCGCAGGGGGCACTAATGAAAAACTGTTTTTT; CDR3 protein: CASSQQLAGGTNEKLFF
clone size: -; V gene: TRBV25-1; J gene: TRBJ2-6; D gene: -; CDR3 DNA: TGTGCCAGCAGCTTGACAGGCTCTGGGGCCAACGTCCTGACTTTC; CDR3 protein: CASSLTGSGANVLTF
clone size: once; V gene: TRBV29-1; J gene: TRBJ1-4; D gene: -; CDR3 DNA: TGCAGCGCTACGGGAGTAAATGAAAAACTGTTTTTT; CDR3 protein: CSATGVNEKLFF
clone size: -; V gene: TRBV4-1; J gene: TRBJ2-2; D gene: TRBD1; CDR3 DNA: TGCGCCAGCAGCCCCCAGGGGGAACAGGCGAACACCGGGGAGCTGTTTTTT; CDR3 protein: CASSPQGEQANTGELFF